One T cell receptor (beta chain) is described in this entry. The source of the sample is a study of shared clonotypes between healthy human individuals. The assay was immunoSEQ multiplex PCR, and TCRdb's table has in-frame clones only and misses some. The table has about 1 million clones, 70% to 80% seen once. The TCR sequence derives from a man aged 18 to 35 in good health. Some clones in this sample may be carry-over from other donors' samples. Sequencing used memory CD4+ T cells from PBMCs. Sample subset: CD45RA-negative fraction.

The CDR3 spells CASSSVTTGNTEAFF. CDR3 DNA sequence: TGCGCCAGCAGCTCGGTGACTACAGGAAACACTGAAGCTTTCTTT. V is TRBV5-1 and J is TRBJ1-1; TRBD1 is a possible D gene (5 bases). V gave up 3 bases and J gave up 2 bases, with 14 bases separating them. This CDR3 has 15 amino acids. Per the germline V gene, CDR1 is SGHRS and CDR2 is YFSETQ.